The 11 T cell receptor beta chains in this list originate from one sample, sequenced in a study of response to subunit inactivated influenza vaccine. TCRdb independently ran MiXCR on the RT-PCR reads; one entry per CDR3 protein. Found here are 650,000 to 700,000 distinct CDR3 sequences, 15% to 17% of them singletons; the top ten hold around a tenth. Material: PBMCs from blood, obtained 11 to 12 days after vaccination. These receptors all stem from a man between 50 and 59 years old who received an inactivated influenza vaccine.

This clonotype appeared a few times. The rearrangement links TRBV7-2 to TRBJ1-2; TRBD1 agrees at 7 bases. CDR1 and CDR2 (germline): SGHTA, FQGNSA. The CDR3 length is 15 residues. Unmatched junction bases numbered 4, after V lost 3 bases and J lost 0 bases. The DNA for the CDR3 is TGTGCCAGCAGCTTGGGGACAGCCGCTAACTATGGCTACACCTTC. Translated: CASSLGTAANYGYTF.

The chain is built from TRBV13 and TRBJ2-5; 10 positions agree with TRBD1. Losses at the gene ends were 3 bases for V and 5 bases for J; bases not matched to a gene: 6. The CDR3 has 15 residues. From germline, CDR1 is PRHDT and CDR2 FYEKMQ (reference sequence). The CDR3 bases are TGTGCCAGCAGCTTCCCTCAGGGACAGGGGGAGACCCAGTACTTC. This sequence encodes CASSFPQGQGETQYF.

The chain has TRBV2 and TRBJ1-4; TRBD1 might be the D (5 bases). CDR1 SNHLY and CDR2 FYNNEI come from the germline V gene. Trimming removed 4 bases at V and 2 bases at J, with 17 bases between. This CDR3 spans 17 amino acids. The CDR3 nucleotides read TGTGCCAGCAGTGCCCCCAGGGCGTCGGCGACTAATGAAAAACTGTTTTTT. Residues: CASSAPRASATNEKLFF. The complete variable domain, with remaining parts taken from reference TRBV2 and TRBJ1-4, reads EPEVTQTPSHQVTQMGQEVILRCVPISNHLYFYWYRQILGQKVEFLVSFYNNEISEKSEIFDDQFSVERPDGSNFTLKIRSTKLEDSAMYFCASSAPRASATNEKLFFGSGTQLSVL.

This clonotype was observed a few times. This sequence joins TRBV4-3 and TRBJ2-7; D unclear. The CDR3 is 15 residues long. The germline V and J ends were trimmed by 1 base and 3 bases, with 13 bases remaining between them. The germline V gene encodes CDR1 LGHNA and CDR2 YSLEER. CDR3: CASSQGRQPRYEQYF. The CDR3 DNA follows: TGCGCCAGCAGCCAAGGAAGGCAGCCGCGCTACGAGCAGTACTTC.

The chain uses TRBV30 and TRBJ2-1, with 7 nucleotides matching TRBD2. Germline V gene lookup returns CDR1 GTSNPN and CDR2 SVGIG (reference sequence). V was pared by 5 bases and J by 7 bases, with 8 bases of the junction left unmatched. CDR3 length equals 13 residues. CDR3 residues: CAWGRTSWNEQFF. The CDR3, as DNA: TGTGCCTGGGGCCGGACTAGTTGGAATGAGCAGTTCTTC.

This chain links TRBV20-1 with TRBJ2-7; D not certain. In germline, CDR1 is DFQATT, CDR2 SNEGSKA (reference sequence). This CDR3 contains 11 residues. V was trimmed by 3 bases and J by 3 bases, leaving 6 bases between them. The CDR3 spells CSARLNYEQYF. In DNA form, the CDR3 reads TGCAGTGCTAGGCTTAACTACGAGCAGTACTTC.

This clonotype turned up a few times. This chain links TRBV4-2 with TRBJ2-7; TRBD1 matches 9 bases. The CDR3 runs 16 residues. V shed 4 bases, J shed 2 bases, and the junction held 9 bases outside the gene matches. CDR1 and CDR2 (germline): LGHNA, YNFKEQ. The DNA for the CDR3 is TGTGCCAGCAGCCCAGCCCGGGGACAGGGCCCCTACGAGCAGTACTTC. It encodes CASSPARGQGPYEQYF.

This clonotype has only a few counts. This chain joins TRBV20-1 and TRBJ2-1, with TRBD2 matching 14 bases. This CDR3 spans 16 amino acids. Looked up from germline, CDR1 is DFQATT and CDR2 is SNEGSKA (reference sequence). V lost 8 bases and J lost 8; bases outside the gene matches: 14. CDR3: CSSVPVTSGRADEQFF. The CDR3 DNA is TGCAGTAGTGTACCCGTGACTAGCGGGAGGGCCGATGAGCAGTTCTTC.

The sample holds a few counts of this clonotype. V is TRBV4-1 and J is TRBJ1-1, with TRBD1 matching 10 bases. There are 15 residues in the CDR3. V lost 3 bases to trimming and J lost 3 bases; unmatched junction nucleotides: 4. The germline gives CDR1 MGHRA, CDR2 YSYEKL. CDR3 nucleotide sequence: TGCGCCAGCAGCCATCCCGGGACAGGGGACACTGAAGCTTTCTTT. This sequence encodes CASSHPGTGDTEAFF.

This clonotype was seen many times. The chain recombines TRBV7-8 with TRBJ1-5, with D maybe TRBD1 (5 bases). Germline V gene sequence: CDR1 SGHVS, CDR2 FQNEAQ. CDR3 length: 17 residues. Between the trimmed V and J ends, which lost 0 bases and 0 bases, there was a span of 12 bases. The CDR3 coding sequence is TGTGCCAGCAGCTTAGCGGCAGGGTCCTATAGCAATCAGCCCCAGCATTTT. It encodes CASSLAAGSYSNQPQHF. Variable domain in full (rest from reference TRBV7-8 and TRBJ1-5): GAGVSQSPRYKVAKRGQDVALRCDPISGHVSLFWYQQALGQGPEFLTYFQNEAQLDKSGLPSDRFFAERPEGSVSTLKIQRTQQEDSAVYLCASSLAAGSYSNQPQHFGDGTRLSIL.

The chain uses TRBV15 and TRBJ2-1; 9 bases fit TRBD1. The V gene end was trimmed by 3 bases and the J gene end by 3 bases; junction bases not matched to a gene: 9. The CDR3 has 17 residues. The germline V gene encodes CDR1 LNHNV and CDR2 YYDKDF (reference sequence). The CDR3 coding sequence is TGTGCCACCAGCAGCCTAAGCGGGACAGGGAACTACAATGAGCAGTTCTTC. Its protein product is CATSSLSGTGNYNEQFF.